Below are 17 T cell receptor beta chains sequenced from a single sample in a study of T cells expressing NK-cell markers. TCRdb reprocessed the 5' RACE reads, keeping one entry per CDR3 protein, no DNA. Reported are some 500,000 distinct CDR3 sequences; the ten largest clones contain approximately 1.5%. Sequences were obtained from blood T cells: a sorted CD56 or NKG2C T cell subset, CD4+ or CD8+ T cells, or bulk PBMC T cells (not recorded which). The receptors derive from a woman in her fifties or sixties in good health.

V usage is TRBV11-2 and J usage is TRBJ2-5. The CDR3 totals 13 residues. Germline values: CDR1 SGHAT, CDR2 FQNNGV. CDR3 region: CASSFGPIKTQYF.

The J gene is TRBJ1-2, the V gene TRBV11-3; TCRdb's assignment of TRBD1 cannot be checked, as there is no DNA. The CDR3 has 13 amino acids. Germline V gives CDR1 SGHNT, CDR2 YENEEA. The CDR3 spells CASSAGTDYGYTF.

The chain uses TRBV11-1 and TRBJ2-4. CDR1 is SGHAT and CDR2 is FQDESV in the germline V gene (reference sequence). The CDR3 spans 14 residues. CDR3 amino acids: CASSSPVAKNIQYF.

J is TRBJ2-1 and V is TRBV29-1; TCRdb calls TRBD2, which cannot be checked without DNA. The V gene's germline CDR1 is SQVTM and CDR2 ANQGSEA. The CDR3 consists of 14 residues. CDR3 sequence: CSAAGTGGGNEQFF.

CDR3 sequence: CSARRWDQETQYF. The chain is built from TRBV20-1 and TRBJ2-5. CDR3 length: 13 amino acids. Germline CDR1 and CDR2: DFQATT and SNEGSKA (reference sequence).

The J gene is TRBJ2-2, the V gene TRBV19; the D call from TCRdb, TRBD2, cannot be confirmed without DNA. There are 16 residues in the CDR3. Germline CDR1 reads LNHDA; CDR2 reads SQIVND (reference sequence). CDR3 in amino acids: CASSGSRTGASGELFF.

The CDR3 region is CASSRDSQGLGQFF. The chain employs TRBV5-6 and TRBJ2-1; the D call of TRBD2 rests on TCRdb alone, since no DNA is present to check it. The CDR3 is 14 residues long. CDR1 is SGHDT, CDR2 YYEEEE, per germline.

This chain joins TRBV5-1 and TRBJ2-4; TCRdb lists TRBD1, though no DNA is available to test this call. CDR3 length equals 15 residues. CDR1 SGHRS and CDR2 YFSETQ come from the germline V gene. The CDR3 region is CASSRAGTGEYIQYF.

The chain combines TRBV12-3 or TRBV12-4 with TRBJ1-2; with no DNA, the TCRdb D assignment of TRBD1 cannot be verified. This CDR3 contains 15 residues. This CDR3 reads CASSFAPTGGYGYTF.

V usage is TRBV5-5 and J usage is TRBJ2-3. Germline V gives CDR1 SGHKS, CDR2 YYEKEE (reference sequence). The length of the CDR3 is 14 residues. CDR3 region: CASSWADSTDTQYF.

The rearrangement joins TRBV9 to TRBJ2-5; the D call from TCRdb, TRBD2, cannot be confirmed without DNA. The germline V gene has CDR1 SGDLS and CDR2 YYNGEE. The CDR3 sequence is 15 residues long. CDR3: CASSAAGSKGETQYF.

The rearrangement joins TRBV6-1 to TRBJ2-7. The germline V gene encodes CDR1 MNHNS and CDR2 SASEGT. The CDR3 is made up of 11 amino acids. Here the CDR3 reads CASRQAYEQYF.

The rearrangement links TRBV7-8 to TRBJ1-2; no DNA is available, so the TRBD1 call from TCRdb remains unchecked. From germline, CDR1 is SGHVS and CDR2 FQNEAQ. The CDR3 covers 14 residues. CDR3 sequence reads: CASSSQTGNYGYTF.

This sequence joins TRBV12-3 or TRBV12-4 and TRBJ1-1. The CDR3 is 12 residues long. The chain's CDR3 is CASSLRRTEAFF.

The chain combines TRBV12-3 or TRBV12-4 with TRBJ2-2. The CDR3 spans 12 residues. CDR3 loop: CASSASLGELFF.

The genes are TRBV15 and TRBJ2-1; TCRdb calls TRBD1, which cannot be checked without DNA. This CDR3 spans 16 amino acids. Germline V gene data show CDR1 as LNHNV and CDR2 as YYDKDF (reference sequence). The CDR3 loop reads CATSGGAGTGGNEQFF. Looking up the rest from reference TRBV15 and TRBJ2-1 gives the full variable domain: DAMVIQNPRYQVTQFGKPVTLSCSQTLNHNVMYWYQQKSSQAPKLLFHYYDKDFNNEADTPDNFQSRRPNTSFCFLDIRSPGLGDTAMYLCATSGGAGTGGNEQFFGPGTRLTVL.

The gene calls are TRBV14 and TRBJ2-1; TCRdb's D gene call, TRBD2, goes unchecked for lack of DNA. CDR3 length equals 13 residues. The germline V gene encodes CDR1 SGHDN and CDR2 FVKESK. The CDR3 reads CASSPRTTSEQFF.